This passage covers 25 T cell receptor beta chains from one sample sequenced in a study of blood T cell repertoires in COVID-19. Libraries were prepared by immunoSEQ multiplex PCR; TCRdb keeps only in-frame clonotypes and omits some of them. The repertoire holds about 180,000 clones, with roughly 89% as singletons. The sequenced material came from PBMCs or T cells enriched from blood (not recorded which). The receptors shown here come from a woman aged 40 to 50 with acute COVID-19.

The chain carries TRBV29-1 and TRBJ2-3; no firm D call. V was clipped by 8 bases and J by 6 bases, with 12 bases between them. Germline V CDR1 and CDR2: SQVTM, ANQGSEA. The CDR3 is made up of 11 amino acids. In DNA form, the CDR3 reads TGCAGCACCCGAATAGTGGATACGCAGTATTTT. Amino acid sequence: CSTRIVDTQYF.

This chain joins TRBV6-2 or TRBV6-3 and TRBJ2-1; TRBD2 agrees at 8 bases. J gave up 4 bases and V 2 bases, and 1 base lay outside the gene matches. From germline, CDR1 is MNHEY and CDR2 SVGEGT. The CDR3 is made up of 14 amino acids. The chain's CDR3 is CASSYTSGYNEQFF. CDR3 coding DNA: TGTGCCAGCAGTTACACTAGCGGATACAATGAGCAGTTCTTC.

In the case of this clone: At the DNA level, this CDR3 is encoded by other sequences in the same sample as well. The chain carries TRBV5-1 and TRBJ1-2, with TRBD1 identical over 7 bases. CDR1 SGHRS and CDR2 YFSETQ come from the germline V gene. V was clipped by 0 bases and J by 0 bases; unmatched bases: 2. CDR3 size: 15 residues. Written as DNA, the CDR3 is TGCGCCAGCAGCTTGGGACAGGGAGCTAACTATGGCTACACCTTC. Amino acids: CASSLGQGANYGYTF.

This chain connects TRBV5-1 to TRBJ1-1; 9 bases line up with TRBD1. Germline CDR1 reads SGHRS; CDR2 reads YFSETQ. After removal of 0 bases from V and 8 bases from J, the junction contained 8 bases not matched to a gene. The CDR3 consists of 15 residues. The CDR3 bases are TGCGCCAGCAGCTTGGTGGGACAGGGAGTGACGGAAGCTTTCTTT. This codes for CASSLVGQGVTEAFF.

The CDR3 nucleotides read TGTGCCACCGTCGTGCTAGCGGGGATCCAAGAGACCCAGTACTTC. Amino acid sequence: CATVVLAGIQETQYF. The chain carries TRBV6-5 and TRBJ2-5; 9 bases line up with TRBD2. Germline V gene lookup returns CDR1 MNHEY and CDR2 SVGAGI. This CDR3 is built from 15 residues. V lost 10 bases and J lost 1; bases outside the gene matches: 10.

This clone was counted only a few times. The V and J genes are TRBV28 and TRBJ1-3; 8 bases are a match to TRBD1. The V gene's germline CDR1 is MDHEN and CDR2 SYDVKM. Trimming at V came to 2 bases and at J to 2 bases, leaving 2 bases not matched to a gene. This CDR3 spans 15 amino acids. CDR3 DNA sequence: TGTGCCAGCAGTTTAGTGACAGGGGCTGGAAACACCATATATTTT. Protein product: CASSLVTGAGNTIYF.

This chain links TRBV5-4 with TRBJ2-3; D possibly corresponds to TRBD2 (5 bases). Germline V gene lookup returns CDR1 SGHNT and CDR2 YYREEE (reference sequence). The CDR3 loop spans 14 amino acids. V was shortened by 1 base and J by 4 bases, with 10 bases between the two germline ends. CDR3 protein: CASSLYGVSDTQYF. DNA of the CDR3: TGTGCCAGCAGCTTGTACGGGGTTTCAGATACGCAGTATTTT. The whole variable domain, remainder taken from reference TRBV5-4 and TRBJ2-3, is ETGVTQSPTHLIKTRGQQVTLRCSSQSGHNTVSWYQQALGQGPQFIFQYYREEENGRGNFPPRFSGLQFPNYSSELNVNALELDDSALYLCASSLYGVSDTQYFGPGTRLTVL.

This chain joins TRBV19 and TRBJ1-1; perhaps TRBD1 as D (5 bases). Germline assignment: CDR1 LNHDA and CDR2 SQIVND (reference sequence). The CDR3 is 14 residues long. V lost 7 bases and J 0 bases, leaving 12 bases between the germline ends. CDR3 amino acids: CASIKPGVNTEAFF. Here the CDR3 DNA reads TGTGCCAGTATTAAACCGGGGGTGAACACTGAAGCTTTCTTT.

This clone has only one observation. The V and J genes are TRBV7-9 and TRBJ2-7; a possible D gene is TRBD2 (6 bases). The CDR3 consists of 16 residues. Between the trimmed V and J ends, which lost 2 bases and 0 bases, there was a span of 14 bases. CDR1 and CDR2 (germline): SEHNR, FQNEAQ (reference sequence). The CDR3 is CASSLNPSAISYEQYF. For the CDR3, the DNA is TGTGCCAGCAGCTTAAATCCTAGCGCCATCTCCTACGAGCAGTACTTC.

This clone was found a few times. The chain is built from TRBV7-2 and TRBJ2-2; D perhaps matches TRBD2 (6 bases). Trimming removed 8 bases from V and 3 bases from J, with 7 bases in between. Germline CDR1 is SGHTA and CDR2 is FQGNSA. The CDR3 covers 12 residues. CDR3 residues: CASRRDTGELFF. As DNA, the CDR3 is TGTGCCAGCCGGAGGGACACCGGGGAGCTGTTTTTT.

This rearrangement joins TRBV28 to TRBJ2-4; D gene uncertain. The CDR3 contains 14 residues. V was trimmed by 8 bases and J by 0 bases, leaving 11 bases between them. Germline-derived CDR1 and CDR2 are MDHEN and SYDVKM. DNA for the CDR3: TGTGCCAGCGCGCCGCTCGTAGCCAAAAACATTCAGTACTTC. Protein product: CASAPLVAKNIQYF.

The chain uses TRBV2 and TRBJ1-5; the match to TRBD1 covers 8 bases. V shed 6 bases, J shed 2 bases, and the junction held 6 bases outside the gene matches. The germline CDR1 and CDR2 sequences are SNHLY and FYNNEI. CDR3 length: 15 residues. CDR3 DNA: TGTGCCAGCAGCCCAACAGGGGGTGGCAATCAGCCCCAGCATTTT. Residues: CASSPTGGGNQPQHF.

A single count supports this clone. The chain is built from TRBV7-2 and TRBJ2-1; TRBD2 might be the D (5 bases). The CDR3 covers 11 residues. Germline assignment: CDR1 SGHTA and CDR2 FQGNSA. CDR3 amino acids: CGSGWGNEQFF. The DNA of the CDR3 is TGTGGCTCGGGGTGGGGCAATGAGCAGTTCTTC.

The chain employs TRBV27 and TRBJ1-1; 8 bases agree with TRBD1. Looked up from germline, CDR1 is MNHEY and CDR2 is SMNVEV (reference sequence). Trimming took 4 bases from V and 3 from J; bases not matched to a gene: 10. This CDR3 has 16 amino acids. The CDR3 DNA reads as TGTGCCAGCAGTTCCCGGACAGGGATCGGTCACACTGAAGCTTTCTTT. Protein sequence: CASSSRTGIGHTEAFF.

This chain joins TRBV27 and TRBJ1-1; the match to TRBD1 covers 7 bases. Trimming removed 5 bases from V and 10 bases from J; junction bases left unmatched: 13. CDR3 length: 14 residues. Germline V lookup: CDR1 MNHEY, CDR2 SMNVEV (reference sequence). The CDR3 DNA follows: TGTGCCAGCAGTCCCAAGGGACAGTTGGCTGCAGCTTTCTTT. Amino acid sequence: CASSPKGQLAAAFF.

This clone is a singleton in its sample. This chain uses TRBV24-1 with TRBJ1-5; a possible D gene is TRBD1 (6 bases). V lost 1 base, J lost 4 bases, and 7 bases lay in between. This CDR3 has 14 amino acids. Germline CDR1 KGHDR, CDR2 SFDVKD. This CDR3 reads CATSDLGGNQPQHF. The CDR3 DNA reads as TGTGCCACCAGTGATTTAGGGGGAAATCAGCCCCAGCATTTT.

The chain carries TRBV5-1 and TRBJ2-7, with a possible D match to TRBD1 (6 bases). The germline V gene has CDR1 SGHRS and CDR2 YFSETQ. The V end lost 4 bases, the J end lost 5 bases, and 16 bases lay between the germline ends. The CDR3 is 14 residues long. In DNA form, the CDR3 reads TGCGCCAGCAGCGAAGGGGGAATCCGGGACGAGCAGTACTTC. Its translation is CASSEGGIRDEQYF.

This chain uses TRBV18 with TRBJ2-3; TRBD2 aligns across 12 bases. Germline values: CDR1 KGHSH, CDR2 LQKENI. This CDR3 has 18 residues. V was pared by 5 bases and J by 0 bases, with 9 bases of the junction left unmatched. The CDR3 region is CASSTLAGGHQSTDTQYF. The CDR3 nucleotides read TGTGCCAGCTCAACACTAGCGGGGGGACACCAAAGCACAGATACGCAGTATTTT. Variable domain in full (rest from reference TRBV18 and TRBJ2-3): NAGVMQNPRHLVRRRGQEARLRCSPMKGHSHVYWYRQLPEEGLKFMVYLQKENIIDESGMPKERFSAEFPKEGPSILRIQQVVRGDSAAYFCASSTLAGGHQSTDTQYFGPGTRLTVL.

The CDR3 DNA reads as TGCGCCAGCAGCCCTGGCAGACAGGGTGGCGAGCAGTACTTC. Protein sequence: CASSPGRQGGEQYF. The chain couples TRBV5-1 to TRBJ2-7; the match to TRBD1 covers 7 bases. J was trimmed by 6 bases and V by 4 bases; bases with no gene match: 10. CDR1 and CDR2 (germline): SGHRS, YFSETQ. The CDR3 covers 14 residues.

The chain recombines TRBV6-5 with TRBJ1-2; no definite D call. Germline lookup yields CDR1 MNHEY and CDR2 SVGAGI. The CDR3 runs to 15 residues. The germline V and J ends were trimmed by 0 bases and 8 bases, with 16 bases remaining between them. CDR3: CASSYSPSYGDGYTF. Here the CDR3 DNA reads TGTGCCAGCAGTTACTCGCCCAGCTATGGAGACGGCTACACCTTC.

V is TRBV15 and J is TRBJ1-3; tentative D call: TRBD1 (6 bases). The CDR3 is made up of 15 amino acids. Germline V lookup: CDR1 LNHNV, CDR2 YYDKDF (reference sequence). V dropped 4 bases and J dropped 0 bases, with 10 bases sitting between them. The CDR3 sequence is CATSTEGVSGNTIYF. CDR3 nucleotides: TGTGCCACCAGCACCGAGGGGGTCTCTGGAAACACCATATATTTT.

J is TRBJ2-1 and V is TRBV28; 11 nucleotides match TRBD2. This CDR3 has 16 residues. V gave up 3 bases and J gave up 5 bases; unmatched junction bases: 6. Germline V gives CDR1 MDHEN, CDR2 SYDVKM. Here the CDR3 DNA reads TGTGCCAGCAGTTTTAGTTCTAGCGGGAGGCACAATGAGCAGTTCTTC. Residues: CASSFSSSGRHNEQFF.

This clone was recorded once. The chain joins TRBV27 to TRBJ2-2; no reliable D call. Trimming removed 6 bases from V and 4 bases from J, with 9 bases in between. This CDR3 is built from 13 residues. Per the germline V gene, CDR1 is MNHEY and CDR2 is SMNVEV (reference sequence). CDR3 amino acids: CASRIQFTGELFF. DNA of the CDR3: TGTGCCAGCAGAATACAATTCACCGGGGAGCTGTTTTTT.

The DNA of the CDR3 is TGCAGCGTCGTGGTTGGGGGAGGGACTGAAGCTTTCTTT. Translating gives CSVVVGGGTEAFF. The genes are TRBV29-1 and TRBJ1-1; D is possibly TRBD1 (5 bases). V was cut by 6 bases and J by 5 bases, with 16 bases left in between. The CDR3 has 13 amino acids. Germline V gene lookup returns CDR1 SQVTM and CDR2 ANQGSEA.

The chain combines TRBV28 with TRBJ2-3, with TRBD2 matching over 16 bases. Germline lookup yields CDR1 MDHEN and CDR2 SYDVKM. CDR3 size: 19 residues. Trimming cost V 4 bases and J 2 bases; bases outside gene matches: 9. CDR3 protein: CASSWAGTSGGGLTDTQYF. CDR3 nucleotide sequence: TGTGCCAGCAGTTGGGCCGGGACTAGCGGGGGGGGACTCACAGATACGCAGTATTTT.